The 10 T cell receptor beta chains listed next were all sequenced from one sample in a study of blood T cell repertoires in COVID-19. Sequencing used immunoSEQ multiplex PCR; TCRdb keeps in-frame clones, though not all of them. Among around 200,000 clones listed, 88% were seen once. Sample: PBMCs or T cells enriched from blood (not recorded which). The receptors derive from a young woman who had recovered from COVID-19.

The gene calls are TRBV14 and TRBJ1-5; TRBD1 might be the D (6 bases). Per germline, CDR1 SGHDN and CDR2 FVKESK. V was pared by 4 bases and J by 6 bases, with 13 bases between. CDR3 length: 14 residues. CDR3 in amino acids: CASSLRGGGQPQHF. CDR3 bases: TGTGCCAGCAGCCTTCGGGGGGGCGGTCAGCCCCAGCATTTT.

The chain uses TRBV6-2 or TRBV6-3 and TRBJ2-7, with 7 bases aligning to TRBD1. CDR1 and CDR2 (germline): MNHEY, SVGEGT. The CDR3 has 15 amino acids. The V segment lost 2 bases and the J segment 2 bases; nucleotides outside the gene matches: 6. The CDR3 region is CASSYIGQGAYEQYF. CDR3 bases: TGTGCCAGCAGTTACATAGGGCAGGGGGCCTACGAGCAGTACTTC.

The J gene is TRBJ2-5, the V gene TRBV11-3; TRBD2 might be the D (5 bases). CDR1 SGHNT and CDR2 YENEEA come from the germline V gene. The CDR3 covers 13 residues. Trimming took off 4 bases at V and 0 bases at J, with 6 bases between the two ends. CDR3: CASSSTNQETQYF. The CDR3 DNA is TGTGCCAGCAGCTCGACTAACCAAGAGACCCAGTACTTC.

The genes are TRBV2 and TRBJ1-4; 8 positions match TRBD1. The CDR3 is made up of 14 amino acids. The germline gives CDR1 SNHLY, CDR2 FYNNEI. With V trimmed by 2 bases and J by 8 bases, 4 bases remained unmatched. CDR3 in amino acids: CASSEWTGREKLFF. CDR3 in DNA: TGTGCCAGCAGTGAATGGACAGGGAGAGAAAAACTGTTTTTT.

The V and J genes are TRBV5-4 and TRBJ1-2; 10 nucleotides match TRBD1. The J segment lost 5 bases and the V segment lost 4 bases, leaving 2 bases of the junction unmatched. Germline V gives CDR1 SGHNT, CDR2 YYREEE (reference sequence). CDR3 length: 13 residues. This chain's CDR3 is CASSPDRGYGYTF. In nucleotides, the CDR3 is TGTGCCAGCAGCCCGGACAGGGGGTATGGCTACACCTTC. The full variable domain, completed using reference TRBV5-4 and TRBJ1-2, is ETGVTQSPTHLIKTRGQQVTLRCSSQSGHNTVSWYQQALGQGPQFIFQYYREEENGRGNFPPRFSGLQFPNYSSELNVNALELDDSALYLCASSPDRGYGYTFGSGTRLTVV.

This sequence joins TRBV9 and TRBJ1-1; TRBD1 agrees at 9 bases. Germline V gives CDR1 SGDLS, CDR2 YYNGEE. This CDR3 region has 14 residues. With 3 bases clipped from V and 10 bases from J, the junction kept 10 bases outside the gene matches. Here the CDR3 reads CASSAGDRALSAFF. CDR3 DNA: TGTGCCAGCAGCGCAGGGGACAGGGCGTTATCAGCTTTCTTT. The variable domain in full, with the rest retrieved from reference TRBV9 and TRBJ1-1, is DSGVTQTPKHLITATGQRVTLRCSPRSGDLSVYWYQQSLDQGLQFLIQYYNGEERAKGNILERFSAQQFPDLHSELNLSSLELGDSALYFCASSAGDRALSAFFGQGTRLTVV.

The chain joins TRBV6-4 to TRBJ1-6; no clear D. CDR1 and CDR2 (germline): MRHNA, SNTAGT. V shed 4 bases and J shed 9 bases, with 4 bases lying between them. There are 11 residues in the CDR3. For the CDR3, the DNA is TGTGCCAGCAGTGGGGCTTCACCCCTCCACTTT. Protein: CASSGASPLHF.

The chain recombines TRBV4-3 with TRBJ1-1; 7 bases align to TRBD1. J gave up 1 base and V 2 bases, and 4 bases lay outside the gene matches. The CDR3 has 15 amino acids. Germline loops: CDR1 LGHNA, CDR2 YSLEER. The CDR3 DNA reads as TGCGCCAGCAGCCAATCGGGACAGAAGAACACTGAAGCTTTCTTT. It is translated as CASSQSGQKNTEAFF.

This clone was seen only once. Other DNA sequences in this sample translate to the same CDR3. In DNA, the CDR3 is TGTGCCAGCAGCTTTACAGGAGACTATGGCTACACCTTC. Its translation: CASSFTGDYGYTF. The rearrangement uses TRBV7-8 and TRBJ1-2; D might be TRBD1 (5 bases). Trimming left V 3 bases short and J 3 bases short, with 8 bases between. The germline CDR1 and CDR2 sequences are SGHVS and FQNEAQ. The CDR3 length is 13 residues.

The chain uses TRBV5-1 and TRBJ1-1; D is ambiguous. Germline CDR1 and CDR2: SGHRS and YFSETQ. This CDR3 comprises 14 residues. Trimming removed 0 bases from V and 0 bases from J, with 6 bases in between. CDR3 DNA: TGCGCCAGCAGCTTGGTAGTTATGAACACTGAAGCTTTCTTT. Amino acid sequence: CASSLVVMNTEAFF.